This paragraph reports one TCR beta chain. The data are from a study of PD-L1 blockade in urothelial cancer. Background on the study: About 90% of the roughly 29 patients were men who had bladder-origin urothelial cancer. Blood samples contained a median about 150,000 T cells.

This CDR3 has 10 amino acids. Germline V gene sequence: CDR1 KGHSH, CDR2 LQKENI. The germline V and J ends were trimmed by 8 bases and 5 bases, with 3 bases remaining between them. Assay: immunoSEQ multiplex PCR; the TCRdb copy retains only in-frame clones and omits some. The sample has 70,000 to 80,000 clones, just under 85% seen once; the top ten hold roughly 6.6%. Time point meaning: pretreatment peripheral blood. This chain links TRBV18 with TRBJ2-2; D is unclear. This specimen consisted of PBMCs, obtained around atezolizumab (anti-PD-L1) treatment. The clonotype was recovered from a man in his forties with urothelial cancer. The CDR3 nucleotides read TGTGCCAGCGCGACCGGGGAGCTGTTTTTT. The encoded protein is CASATGELFF.